The 5 T cell receptor beta chains in this list originate from one sample, sequenced in a study of early T cells in non-severe SARS-CoV-2 infection. TCRdb processed the 5' RACE reads anew with MiXCR; each CDR3 protein has one entry. The sample contains approximately 76,000 distinct CDR3 sequences, roughly an eighth of which appear only once. The sequenced sample was whole blood. The origin of the receptors is an adult who was a healthcare worker with PCR-confirmed SARS-CoV-2 infection or an uninfected control (not recorded which).

The count of this clonotype is one. The CDR3 DNA is TGTGCCAGCAGAAGGGCTGATCAGCCCCAGCATTTT. Protein sequence: CASRRADQPQHF. V and J are TRBV28 and TRBJ1-5; D call uncertain. The CDR3 consists of 12 residues. Trimming pared 6 bases from V and 5 bases from J, leaving 8 bases between. Germline-derived CDR1 and CDR2 are MDHEN and SYDVKM.

This chain joins TRBV7-2 and TRBJ1-5, with a tentative D call TRBD1 (6 bases). The germline V gene has CDR1 SGHTA and CDR2 FQGNSA. There are 15 residues in the CDR3. V was clipped by 1 base and J by 7 bases, with 14 bases between them. The CDR3 DNA is TGTGCCAGCAGCTTAGTTTCGGGGGCGCGGCAGCCCCAGCATTTT. This codes for CASSLVSGARQPQHF. Looking up the rest from reference TRBV7-2 and TRBJ1-5 gives the full variable domain: GAGVSQSPSNKVTEKGKDVELRCDPISGHTALYWYRQSLGQGLEFLIYFQGNSAPDKSGLPSDRFSAERTGGSVSTLTIQRTQQEDSAVYLCASSLVSGARQPQHFGDGTRLSIL.

The sample holds a few counts of this clonotype. The gene calls are TRBV29-1 and TRBJ2-7; 7 positions match TRBD1. Germline CDR1 is SQVTM and CDR2 is ANQGSEA. V lost 4 bases to trimming and J lost 6 bases; unmatched junction nucleotides: 15. The CDR3 is 15 amino acids. For the CDR3, the DNA is TGCAGCGTTGGCGGACCAACAGGGGTGCTGATCGAGCAGTACTTC. Amino acids: CSVGGPTGVLIEQYF.

In its sample, this clonotype was seen once. This chain uses TRBV6-1 with TRBJ1-5; the D is unclear. V was pared by 4 bases and J by 7 bases, with 20 bases between. Germline assignment: CDR1 MNHNS and CDR2 SASEGT. The CDR3 is 16 amino acids. CDR3 DNA: TGTGCCAGCAGTGCAAGCGCCAACGGGTTTATGCAGCCCCAGCATTTT. Protein sequence: CASSASANGFMQPQHF.

This clonotype occurred many times. Here the CDR3 reads CASSLTGHPYEQYF. CDR3 nucleotides: TGTGCCAGCAGCCTCACGGGACATCCCTACGAGCAGTACTTC. The gene calls are TRBV6-5 and TRBJ2-7; tentative D call: TRBD1 (6 bases). This CDR3 region has 14 residues. CDR1 MNHEY and CDR2 SVGAGI come from the germline V gene. V was clipped by 6 bases and J by 2 bases, with 14 bases between them.